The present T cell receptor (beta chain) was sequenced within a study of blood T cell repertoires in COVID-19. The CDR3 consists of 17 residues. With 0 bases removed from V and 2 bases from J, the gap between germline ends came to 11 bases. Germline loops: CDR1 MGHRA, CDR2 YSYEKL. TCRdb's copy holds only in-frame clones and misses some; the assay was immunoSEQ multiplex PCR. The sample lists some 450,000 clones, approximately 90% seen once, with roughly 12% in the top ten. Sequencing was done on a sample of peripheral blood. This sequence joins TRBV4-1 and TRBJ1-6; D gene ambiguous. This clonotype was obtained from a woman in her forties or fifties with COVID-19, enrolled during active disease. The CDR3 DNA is TGCGCCAGCAGCCAAGATACGCGGAAAGCCTATAATTCACCCCTCCACTTT. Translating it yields CASSQDTRKAYNSPLHF.